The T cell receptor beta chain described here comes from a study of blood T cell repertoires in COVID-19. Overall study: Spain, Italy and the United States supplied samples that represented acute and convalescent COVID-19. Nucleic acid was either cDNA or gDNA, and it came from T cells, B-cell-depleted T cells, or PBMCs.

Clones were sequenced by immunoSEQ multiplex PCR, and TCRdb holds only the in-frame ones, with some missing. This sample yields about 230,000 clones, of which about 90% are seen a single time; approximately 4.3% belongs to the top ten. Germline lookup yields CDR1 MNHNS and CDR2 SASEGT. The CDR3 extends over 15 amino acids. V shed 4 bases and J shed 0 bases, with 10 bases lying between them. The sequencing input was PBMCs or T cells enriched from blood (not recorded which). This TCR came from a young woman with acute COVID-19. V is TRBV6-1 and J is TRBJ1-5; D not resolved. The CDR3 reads CASSGALSSNQPQHF. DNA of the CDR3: TGTGCCAGCAGTGGAGCCTTGAGTAGCAATCAGCCCCAGCATTTT.